The T cell receptor beta chain described here comes from a study of T cell repertoires in cytomegalovirus infection. The CDR3 loop spans 14 amino acids. Trimming stripped 8 bases from V and 1 base from J, with 15 bases between. On this clonotype itself: Its target is unknown.

TCRdb called the reads again in MiXCR, with one record for every CDR3 protein. The sample shows about 34,000 distinct CDR3 sequences, roughly 49% of them seen only once. Specimen: CD8+ T cells from cultured PBMCs, collected from culture after CMV antigen stimulation. This receptor was identified in a human donor in good health (CMV status not recorded). Some clones in this sample may be carry-over from other donors' samples. V and J are TRBV12-3 or TRBV12-4 and TRBJ2-7; a possible D gene is TRBD2 (7 bases). For the CDR3, the DNA is TGTGCCAGCCGGGGGGCTGGGAGATCCTACGAGCAGTACTTC. It translates to CASRGAGRSYEQYF.